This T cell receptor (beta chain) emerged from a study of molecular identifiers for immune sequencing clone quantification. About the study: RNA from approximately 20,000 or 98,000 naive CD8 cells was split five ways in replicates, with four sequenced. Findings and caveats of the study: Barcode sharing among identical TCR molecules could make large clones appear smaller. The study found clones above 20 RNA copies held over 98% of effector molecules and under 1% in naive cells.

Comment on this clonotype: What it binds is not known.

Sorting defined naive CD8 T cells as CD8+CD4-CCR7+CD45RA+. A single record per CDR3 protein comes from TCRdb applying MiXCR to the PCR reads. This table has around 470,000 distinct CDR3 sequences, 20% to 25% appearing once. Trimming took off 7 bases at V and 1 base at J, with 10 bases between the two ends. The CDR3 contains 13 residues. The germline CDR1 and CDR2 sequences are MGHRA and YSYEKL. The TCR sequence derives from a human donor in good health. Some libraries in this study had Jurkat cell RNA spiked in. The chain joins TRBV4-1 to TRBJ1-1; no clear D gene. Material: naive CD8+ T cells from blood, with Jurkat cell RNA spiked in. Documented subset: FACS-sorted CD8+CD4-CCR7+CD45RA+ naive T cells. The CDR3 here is CASNLNTNTEAFF. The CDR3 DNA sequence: TGCGCCAGCAACCTCAACACGAACACTGAAGCTTTCTTT.